These 27 T cell receptor beta chains originate from one sample sequenced in a study of T cells in Graves' hyperthyroidism and ophthalmopathy. Using RNA transcripts as the source, TCR beta CDR3 regions were amplified. With the HTBI primer set, the TCR CDR3 went through a first round of RT-PCR. Via MiXCR, TCRdb re-called the multiplex PCR reads, giving one row per CDR3 protein. The sample contains 300,000 to 450,000 distinct CDR3 sequences, roughly 15% of which appear only once. Sequences were obtained from blood. Receptors were obtained from a woman in her thirties with Graves' ophthalmopathy.

Points on this clonotype: The junction and the germline gene differ at one end; a read error may be behind it. V usage is TRBV7-8 and J usage is TRBJ2-6; tentatively, D is TRBD1 (5 bases). CDR3 length: 16 amino acids. Germline assignment: CDR1 SGHVS and CDR2 FQNEAQ. The CDR3 reads CASRSQGNSGTNVLTF. CDR3 coding DNA: TGCGCCAGCAGGTCCCAGGGAAACTCTGGGACCAACGTCCTGACTTTC.

The chain combines TRBV28 with TRBJ2-5, with 11 bases lining up with TRBD2. The junction had 2 bases not matched to a gene; V was cut back by 7 bases and J by 1 base. Germline V gene lookup returns CDR1 MDHEN and CDR2 SYDVKM. The CDR3 contains 14 residues. The CDR3 region is CASTTSGSQETQYF. DNA for the CDR3: TGTGCCAGCACCACTAGCGGGAGCCAAGAGACCCAGTACTTC.

CDR3 amino acids: CAVKGQKQETQYF. The CDR3 coding sequence is TGTGCCGTGAAGGGACAGAAACAAGAGACCCAGTACTTC. The V gene is TRBV6-2 or TRBV6-3, the J gene TRBJ2-5; TRBD1 matches 7 bases. V gave up 11 bases and J gave up 2 bases; unmatched junction bases: 8. This CDR3 contains 13 residues. Germline loops: CDR1 MNHEY, CDR2 SVGEGT.

V usage is TRBV29-1 and J usage is TRBJ1-1; D uncertain. The CDR3 has 14 amino acids. With 3 bases removed from V and 2 bases from J, the gap between germline ends came to 13 bases. Germline assignment: CDR1 SQVTM and CDR2 ANQGSEA. Here the CDR3 DNA reads TGCAGCGTTGACAATACGGGCAGAAACACTGAAGCTTTCTTT. Translating it yields CSVDNTGRNTEAFF.

This clonotype was counted ten times or more. In nucleotides, the CDR3 is TGTGCCAGCAGCCCCGGACTAGCGGGGGGGCCTCGTCGGGAGACCCAGTACTTC. It codes for CASSPGLAGGPRRETQYF. The gene calls are TRBV7-2 and TRBJ2-5; TRBD2 aligns across 15 bases. V shed 5 bases, J shed 5 bases, and the junction held 12 bases outside the gene matches. Germline CDR1 is SGHTA and CDR2 is FQGNSA. CDR3 length: 18 residues. Full variable domain (remainder filled in from reference TRBV7-2 and TRBJ2-5): GAGVSQSPSNKVTEKGKDVELRCDPISGHTALYWYRQSLGQGLEFLIYFQGNSAPDKSGLPSDRFSAERTGGSVSTLTIQRTQQEDSAVYLCASSPGLAGGPRRETQYFGPGTRLLVL.

This clonotype was seen at least ten times. The chain joins TRBV12-3 or TRBV12-4 to TRBJ1-1; no reliable D call. The ends were cut back, 5 bases at V and 4 bases at J, with 11 bases in the middle. This CDR3 is built from 13 residues. The CDR3 is CASSPRMGTEAFF. The CDR3 DNA sequence: TGTGCCAGCAGTCCTAGGATGGGCACTGAAGCTTTCTTT.

This clonotype was counted many times. The CDR3 coding sequence is TGTGCCAGCTCACCGACGGGACATAAGGGGAATGAGCAGTTCTTC. Encoded protein: CASSPTGHKGNEQFF. This rearrangement joins TRBV18 to TRBJ2-1, with D perhaps TRBD1 (6 bases). The CDR3 has 15 residues. The germline V gene encodes CDR1 KGHSH and CDR2 LQKENI. The ends were cut back, 3 bases at V and 7 bases at J, with 16 bases in the middle.

This clonotype has more than one count but fewer than ten. The genes are TRBV6-5 and TRBJ2-5; D is uncertain. This CDR3 spans 11 amino acids. Trimming removed 6 bases at V and 13 bases at J, with 15 bases between. CDR1 is MNHEY and CDR2 is SVGAGI in the germline V gene. Here the CDR3 DNA reads TGTGCCAGCAGCTACGGACCCGTCACGTACTTC. Its translation: CASSYGPVTYF.

This clonotype was counted at least ten times. J is TRBJ2-3 and V is TRBV3-1; 10 positions match TRBD2. V was clipped by 2 bases and J by 4 bases; unmatched bases: 9. The length of the CDR3 is 17 residues. The V gene's germline CDR1 is LGHDT and CDR2 YNNKEL (reference sequence). In DNA form, the CDR3 reads TGTGCCAGCAGCCAACACCCCAGCGGGGGGGCGCCAGATACGCAGTATTTT. It specifies CASSQHPSGGAPDTQYF.

The genes are TRBV7-9 and TRBJ1-1; no clear D gene. The germline V and J ends were trimmed by 1 base and 4 bases, with 7 bases remaining between them. Looked up from germline, CDR1 is SEHNR and CDR2 is FQNEAQ (reference sequence). The CDR3 contains 13 residues. CDR3 nucleotide sequence: TGTGCCAGCAGCTTAGTCTATCGCACTGAAGCTTTCTTT. The encoded protein is CASSLVYRTEAFF.

This clonotype turned up a few times. This chain joins TRBV9 and TRBJ2-1; no clear D. CDR3 length: 15 amino acids. Germline CDR1 and CDR2: SGDLS and YYNGEE. V was pared by 0 bases and J by 5 bases, with 12 bases between. The CDR3 loop is CASSVGLLLDNEQFF. The CDR3 nucleotides are TGTGCCAGCAGCGTAGGTCTGTTATTGGACAATGAGCAGTTCTTC.

Many counts were recorded for this clonotype. The chain has TRBV6-1 and TRBJ1-2; D is ambiguous. Germline CDR1 is MNHNS and CDR2 is SASEGT. The V and J ends lost 5 bases and 3 bases respectively, with 7 bases between them. The CDR3 length is 12 residues. The CDR3 protein is CASSLGDYGYTF. The CDR3 DNA reads as TGTGCCAGCAGTCTCGGGGACTATGGCTACACCTTC.

A word on this clonotype: Without the conserved terminal phenylalanine or tryptophan, this CDR3 likely stems from a read error. The V and J genes are TRBV7-9 and TRBJ2-7, with 8 bases fitting TRBD1. The CDR3 is made up of 15 amino acids. Unmatched junction bases numbered 8, after V lost 2 bases and J lost 5 bases. The germline CDR1 and CDR2 sequences are SEHNR and FQNEAQ (reference sequence). CDR3 amino acids: CASSLQGAIIDEQYS. The CDR3 DNA sequence: TGTGCCAGCAGCTTACAGGGGGCAATAATCGACGAGCAGTACTCC.

This clonotype came up many times. The chain couples TRBV11-2 to TRBJ2-1; D is unresolved. CDR1 and CDR2 from the germline V gene are SGHAT and FQNNGV. The CDR3 loop spans 15 amino acids. The germline V and J ends were trimmed by 4 bases and 0 bases, with 10 bases remaining between them. CDR3 amino acids: CASSSLWGSYNEQFF. In DNA form, the CDR3 reads TGTGCCAGCAGCTCCCTCTGGGGCTCCTACAATGAGCAGTTCTTC.

This clonotype was found a few times. The V gene is TRBV4-2, the J gene TRBJ1-2, with a possible D match to TRBD1 (5 bases). Trimming left V 6 bases short and J 2 bases short, with 16 bases between. The length of the CDR3 is 15 residues. The germline V gene encodes CDR1 LGHNA and CDR2 YNFKEQ. The chain's CDR3 is CASSPSYGGNYGYTF. The CDR3, as DNA: TGTGCCAGCAGTCCCAGCTACGGGGGGAACTATGGCTACACCTTC.

This clonotype came up many times. This chain connects TRBV20-1 to TRBJ2-7; D tentatively reads TRBD1 or TRBD2 (6 bases each). CDR3 size: 14 residues. Trimming removed 3 bases at V and 5 bases at J, with 17 bases between. The V gene's germline CDR1 is DFQATT and CDR2 SNEGSKA (reference sequence). In DNA form, the CDR3 reads TGCAGTGCTAGCTGGACTACATGGGGGCACGAGCAGTACTTC. As protein: CSASWTTWGHEQYF.

There are many counts of this clonotype. The chain recombines TRBV11-1 with TRBJ2-7; D is possibly TRBD2 (5 bases). The germline V and J ends were trimmed by 5 bases and 2 bases, with 16 bases remaining between them. Germline V CDR1 and CDR2: SGHAT, FQDESV (reference sequence). This CDR3 contains 15 residues. DNA for the CDR3: TGTGCCAGCAGCCACCCGGGAATACACACCTACGAGCAGTACTTC. It is translated as CASSHPGIHTYEQYF.

Ten or more counts support this clonotype. At one end the junction does not follow the germline gene, possibly because of a read error. CDR3 coding DNA: TGTGCCAGCTCCCCACGAGGGGCGGCCTACTACAATGAGCAGTTCTTC. Translating gives CASSPRGAAYYNEQFF. The V call is TRBV18, the J call TRBJ2-1; D possibly uses TRBD1 or TRBD2 (5 bases each). The CDR3 loop spans 16 amino acids. CDR1 is KGHSH and CDR2 is LQKENI in the germline V gene.

The chain combines TRBV9 with TRBJ2-1, with 8 bases fitting TRBD1. V trimming: 0 bases; J trimming: 4 bases; junction bases outside the gene matches: 0. CDR1 is SGDLS, CDR2 YYNGEE, per germline. CDR3 length: 14 amino acids. CDR3 nucleotide sequence: TGTGCCAGCAGCGTAGGACAGGGGTACAATGAGCAGTTCTTC. This translates into CASSVGQGYNEQFF.

About this clonotype itself: This may stem from a read error, because a much larger clone lies one nucleotide away. This sequence joins TRBV10-3 and TRBJ2-5; no clear D gene. The germline CDR1 and CDR2 sequences are ENHRY and SYGVKD. This CDR3 region has 11 residues. CDR3 sequence reads: CAISEGETRYF. CDR3 in DNA: TGTGCCATCAGTGAGGGAGAGACCCGGTACTTC.

This clonotype has at least ten counts. The J gene is TRBJ2-7, the V gene TRBV20-1, with 8 bases lining up with TRBD2. V was pared by 5 bases and J by 5 bases, with 11 bases of the junction left unmatched. The CDR3 is made up of 14 amino acids. CDR1 is DFQATT and CDR2 is SNEGSKA in the germline V gene (reference sequence). As DNA, the CDR3 is TGCAGTGCTTTCACTGGACTAGCCACGGACGAGCAGTACTTC. Protein: CSAFTGLATDEQYF.

The rearrangement links TRBV7-9 to TRBJ2-5; D may be TRBD2 (7 bases). The CDR3 spans 14 residues. Germline CDR1 SEHNR, CDR2 FQNEAQ (reference sequence). The ends were cut back, 5 bases at V and 3 bases at J, with 13 bases in the middle. Written as DNA, the CDR3 is TGTGCCAGCAGCCCCGTAGGGGGGGAAGAGACCCAGTACTTC. Translated, it gives CASSPVGGEETQYF. The entire variable domain, with the rest obtained from reference TRBV7-9 and TRBJ2-5, is as follows: DTGVSQNPRHKITKRGQNVTFRCDPISEHNRLYWYRQTLGQGPEFLTYFQNEAQLEKSRLLSDRFSAERPKGSFSTLEIQRTEQGDSAMYLCASSPVGGEETQYFGPGTRLLVL.

This clonotype was seen a handful of times. The chain combines TRBV7-3 with TRBJ1-1; D uncertain. This CDR3 has 12 amino acids. CDR1 is SGHTA and CDR2 is FQGTGA in the germline V gene. V was trimmed by 2 bases and J by 8 bases, leaving 9 bases between them. The CDR3 loop is CASSLGNSEAFF. The CDR3, as DNA: TGTGCCAGCAGCTTAGGGAACTCGGAAGCTTTCTTT.

This clonotype was found many times. The rearrangement joins TRBV12-3 or TRBV12-4 to TRBJ1-2; possible D gene TRBD1, 5 bases. The CDR3 loop spans 15 amino acids. Deletions cut 5 bases from V and 4 bases from J, with 17 bases between. The CDR3 coding sequence is TGTGCCAGCAGTGGAGGAGGGGTGGTTGGCTATGGCTACACCTTC. Its translation is CASSGGGVVGYGYTF.

V and J are TRBV7-2 and TRBJ1-1; D not certain. Germline CDR1 reads SGHTA; CDR2 reads FQGNSA. The CDR3 has 11 amino acids. Trimming removed 2 bases at V and 10 bases at J, with 8 bases between. The CDR3 region is CASSLSGAAFF. The CDR3 DNA sequence: TGTGCCAGCAGCTTAAGTGGTGCAGCTTTCTTT.

This clonotype was observed at least ten times. CDR3 sequence: CSVEDRLGLGYTF. CDR3 DNA sequence: TGCAGCGTTGAAGATCGCCTGGGGCTGGGCTACACCTTC. The chain recombines TRBV29-1 with TRBJ1-2, with a possible D match to TRBD1 (5 bases). Germline CDR1 and CDR2: SQVTM and ANQGSEA. The V and J ends lost 0 bases and 8 bases respectively, with 13 bases between them. This CDR3 has 13 residues.

This clonotype was picked up many times. Here the CDR3 DNA reads TGTGCCAGCAGTGAAGCGGCGGGGGGGCCGCGACATACGCAGTATTTT. Amino acid sequence: CASSEAAGGPRHTQYF. The V call is TRBV6-1, the J call TRBJ2-3; 9 bases match TRBD2. From germline, CDR1 is MNHNS and CDR2 SASEGT. CDR3 length equals 16 residues. J lost 7 bases, V lost 0 bases, and 8 bases had no gene match.